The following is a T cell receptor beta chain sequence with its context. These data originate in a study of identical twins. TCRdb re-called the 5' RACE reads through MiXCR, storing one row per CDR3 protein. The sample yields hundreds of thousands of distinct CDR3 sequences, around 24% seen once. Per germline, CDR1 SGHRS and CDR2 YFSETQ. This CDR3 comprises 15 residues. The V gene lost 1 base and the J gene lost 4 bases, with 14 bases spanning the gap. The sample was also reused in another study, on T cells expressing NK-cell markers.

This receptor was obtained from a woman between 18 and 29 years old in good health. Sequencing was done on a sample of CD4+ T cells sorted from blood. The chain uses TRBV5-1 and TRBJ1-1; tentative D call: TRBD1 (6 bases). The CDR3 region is CASSLTSKGGTEAFF. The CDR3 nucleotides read TGCGCCAGCAGCTTGACGAGCAAGGGGGGCACTGAAGCTTTCTTT.